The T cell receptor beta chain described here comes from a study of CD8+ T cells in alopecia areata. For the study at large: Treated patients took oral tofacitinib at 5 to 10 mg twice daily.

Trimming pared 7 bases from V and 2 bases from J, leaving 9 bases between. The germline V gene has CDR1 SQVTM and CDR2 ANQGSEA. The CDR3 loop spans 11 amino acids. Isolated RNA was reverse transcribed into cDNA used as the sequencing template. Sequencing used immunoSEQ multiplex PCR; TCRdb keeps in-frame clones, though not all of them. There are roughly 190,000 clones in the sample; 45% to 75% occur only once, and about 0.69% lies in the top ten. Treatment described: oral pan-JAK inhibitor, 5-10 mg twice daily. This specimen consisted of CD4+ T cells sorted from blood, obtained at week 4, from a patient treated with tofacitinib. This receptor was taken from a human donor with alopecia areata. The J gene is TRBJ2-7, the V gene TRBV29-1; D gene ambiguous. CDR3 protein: CSASDTYEQYF. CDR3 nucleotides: TGCAGCGCCTCGGATACCTACGAGCAGTACTTC.